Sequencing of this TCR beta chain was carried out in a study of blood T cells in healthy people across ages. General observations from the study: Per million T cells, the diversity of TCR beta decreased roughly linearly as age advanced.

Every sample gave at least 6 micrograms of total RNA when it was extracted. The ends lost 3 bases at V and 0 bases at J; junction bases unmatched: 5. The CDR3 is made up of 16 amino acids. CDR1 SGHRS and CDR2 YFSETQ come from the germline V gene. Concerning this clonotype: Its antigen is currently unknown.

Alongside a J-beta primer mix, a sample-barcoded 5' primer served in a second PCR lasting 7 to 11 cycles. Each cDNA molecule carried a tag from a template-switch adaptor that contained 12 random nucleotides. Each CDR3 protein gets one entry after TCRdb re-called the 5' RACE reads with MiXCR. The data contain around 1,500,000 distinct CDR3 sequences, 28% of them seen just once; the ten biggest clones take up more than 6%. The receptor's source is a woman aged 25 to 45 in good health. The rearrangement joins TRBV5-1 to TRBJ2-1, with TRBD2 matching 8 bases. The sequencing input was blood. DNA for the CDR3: TGCGCCAGCAGCTCCGGGGGGGAGTTCTCCTACAATGAGCAGTTCTTC. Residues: CASSSGGEFSYNEQFF.